This T cell receptor (beta chain) was found in a study of blood T cell repertoires in COVID-19. Germline assignment: CDR1 MDHEN and CDR2 SYDVKM. The CDR3 extends over 15 amino acids. Trimming at V came to 3 bases and at J to 3 bases, leaving 5 bases not matched to a gene. The repertoire was sequenced with immunoSEQ multiplex PCR; TCRdb's copy has only in-frame clones and lacks some. The table has approximately 25,000 clones, approximately 80% seen once. V is TRBV28 and J is TRBJ2-5; 9 bases match TRBD2. Specimen: peripheral blood. This clonotype originated in a man older than 75 with active or convalescent COVID-19. CDR3 in DNA: TGTGCCAGCAGTTTCCTAGCGGGACCCGAAGAGACCCAGTACTTC. Encoded protein: CASSFLAGPEETQYF.